One T cell receptor beta chain is described in this entry. The target antigen is unknown. These data originate in a study of CD8+CD57+ T cells in acquired aplastic anemia. Study context: Sorting CD4+ and CD8+ cells gave DNA averaging about 2.9 ug. The average read count for CD4+ cells in healthy donors was around 11 million. Overall study findings and caveats: Researchers report that fewer than 35 CD8+ CDR3 sequences appeared in both patients and controls.

CDR3 and TCR beta VDJ profiling relied on a genomic DNA template. Using its own MiXCR run on the reads, TCRdb lists one record per CDR3 protein. The sample lists about 160,000 distinct CDR3 sequences; roughly 45% were seen once. This CDR3 region has 15 residues. The germline V and J ends were trimmed by 6 bases and 6 bases, with 18 bases remaining between them. Germline loops: CDR1 LGHNT, CDR2 FRNRAP. The chain recombines TRBV12-5 with TRBJ2-1, with D maybe TRBD2 (6 bases). This receptor was obtained from a human donor in good health. The sample consisted of sorted CD4+, CD8+, or CD8+CD57+ T cells (not recorded which) from PBMCs. This CDR3 reads CASGGGPPSSNEQFF. CDR3 in DNA: TGTGCTAGTGGGGGAGGCCCACCCTCGTCCAATGAGCAGTTCTTC. The full variable domain, completed using reference TRBV12-5 and TRBJ2-1, is DARVTQTPRHKVTEMGQEVTMRCQPILGHNTVFWYRQTMMQGLELLAYFRNRAPLDDSGMPKDRFSAEMPDATLATLKIQPSEPRDSAVYFCASGGGPPSSNEQFFGPGTRLTVL.